Listed below are T cell receptor beta chains from one sample, sequenced in a study of blood T cells in healthy people across ages. MiXCR was run by TCRdb on the 5' RACE reads, yielding one entry per CDR3 protein. Of some 290,000 distinct CDR3 sequences listed, 25% to 30% are singletons. The material sequenced was blood. Receptors were obtained from a woman aged 70 to 79 in good health. Each CDR3 is given with its conserved first and last residue. A D gene is named only where the DNA matches it firmly. Part of the rows lack a size; the others show once, few, many or a class for expanded clones.

D gene	J gene	CDR3 length	V gene	clone size	CDR3 protein	CDR3 DNA
TRBD1	TRBJ2-1	13	TRBV5-1	.	CASSGTGADEQFF	TGCGCCAGCAGCGGGACAGGGGCGGATGAGCAGTTCTTC
TRBD1	TRBJ2-7	14	TRBV7-2	.	CASSLETGPYEQYF	TGTGCCAGCAGCTTAGAGACAGGGCCCTACGAGCAGTACTTC
TRBD2	TRBJ2-3	14	TRBV29-1	.	CSAGTSGRRNTQYF	TGCAGCGCCGGGACTAGCGGGAGGAGGAATACGCAGTATTTT
.	TRBJ1-1	11	TRBV27	.	CASSSRSEAFF	TGTGCCAGCAGTTCCCGCTCTGAAGCTTTCTTT
.	TRBJ2-3	17	TRBV20-1	few	CSASAGTDYSSTDTQYF	TGCAGTGCCTCGGCGGGGACAGACTATTCTAGCACAGATACGCAGTATTTT
.	TRBJ1-1	12	TRBV29-1	many	CSVEVRNTEAFF	TGCAGCGTTGAAGTACGGAACACTGAAGCTTTCTTT
.	TRBJ1-4	14	TRBV7-2	.	CASSLRARGEKLFF	TGTGCCAGCAGCCTCCGGGCCCGCGGGGAAAAACTGTTTTTT
.	TRBJ2-5	13	TRBV20-1	few	CSARSRGQETQYF	TGCAGTGCTAGATCGAGGGGGCAAGAGACCCAGTACTTC
.	TRBJ1-4	15	TRBV13	few	CASSLIGGRDEKLFF	TGTGCCAGCAGCTTAATTGGAGGTAGAGATGAAAAACTGTTTTTT
.	TRBJ1-6	14	TRBV7-2	.	CASSLGHGYSPLHF	TGTGCCAGCAGCTTGGGACATGGATATTCACCCCTCCACTTT
TRBD1	TRBJ1-1	15	TRBV29-1	few	CSVVGQGVMNTEAFF	TGCAGCGTTGTGGGACAGGGGGTCATGAACACTGAAGCTTTCTTT
TRBD1	TRBJ2-5	16	TRBV18	.	CASSPQTGGIQETQYF	TGTGCCAGCTCACCCCAGACAGGGGGCATCCAAGAGACCCAGTACTTC
.	TRBJ2-7	14	TRBV14	few	CASSQTGDYYEQYF	TGTGCCAGCAGCCAGACAGGGGACTACTACGAGCAGTACTTC
TRBD1	TRBJ1-5	15	TRBV5-4	.	CASSVKDRDDQPQHF	TGTGCCAGCAGCGTCAAGGACAGGGACGATCAGCCCCAGCATTTT
TRBD1	TRBJ1-5	14	TRBV12-3/TRBV12-4	.	CAGSLTGRDQPQHF	TGTGCCGGCAGTTTGACAGGGCGTGATCAGCCCCAGCATTTT
.	TRBJ2-7	13	TRBV3-1	.	CASSQRGIYEQYF	TGTGCCAGCAGCCAGAGAGGGATTTACGAGCAGTACTTC
.	TRBJ2-5	15	TRBV7-2	few	CASSLATGVRETQYF	TGTGCCAGCAGCTTAGCCACGGGAGTAAGAGAGACCCAGTACTTC
TRBD1	TRBJ2-3	13	TRBV10-2	.	CAARQGAWDTQYF	TGCGCCGCTAGGCAGGGGGCGTGGGATACGCAGTATTTT
.	TRBJ2-7	14	TRBV6-5	.	CASSYSPSSYEQYF	TGTGCCAGCAGTTACTCGCCCTCCTCCTACGAGCAGTACTTC
TRBD1	TRBJ2-1	14	TRBV20-1	.	CSAITGERVDEQFF	TGCAGTGCCATCACAGGGGAAAGGGTGGATGAGCAGTTCTTC
TRBD2	TRBJ2-2	17	TRBV3-1	.	CASSQGTSGRKTGELFF	TGTGCCAGCAGCCAAGGGACTAGCGGGAGGAAAACCGGGGAGCTGTTTTTT
TRBD2	TRBJ2-3	16	TRBV4-1	.	CASSQEPNGRTDTQYF	TGCGCCAGCAGCCAAGAACCCAACGGGAGGACAGATACGCAGTATTTT
.	TRBJ2-5	13	TRBV29-1	.	CSVAPQGQETQYF	TGCAGCGTGGCCCCCCAGGGACAAGAGACCCAGTACTTC
.	TRBJ1-5	15	TRBV7-2	.	CASSLGGGRNQPQHF	TGTGCCAGCAGCTTAGGTGGGGGAAGGAATCAGCCCCAGCATTTT
.	TRBJ2-3	15	TRBV4-1	.	CASSQDFLDTDTQYF	TGCGCCAGCAGCCAAGATTTCCTAGACACAGATACGCAGTATTTT
.	TRBJ2-1	12	TRBV9	.	CASSVEGNEQFF	TGTGCCAGCAGCGTAGAGGGCAATGAGCAGTTCTTC
.	TRBJ2-7	12	TRBV7-8	.	CASSLWVGEQYF	TGTGCCAGCAGCTTATGGGTCGGTGAGCAGTACTTC
TRBD1	TRBJ2-5	12	TRBV20-1	.	CSAGQGKETQYF	TGCAGTGCGGGACAGGGAAAAGAGACCCAGTACTTC
TRBD2	TRBJ2-5	15	TRBV20-1	.	CSARPGTNPSETQYF	TGCAGTGCTAGACCCGGGACTAACCCGTCAGAGACCCAGTACTTC
TRBD2	TRBJ2-3	15	TRBV29-1	.	CSVLGVAGGPDTQYF	TGCAGCGTTTTGGGAGTCGCGGGAGGGCCAGATACGCAGTATTTT
.	TRBJ2-1	13	TRBV11-3	few	CASSPETVAEQFF	TGTGCCAGCAGCCCCGAGACCGTGGCGGAGCAGTTCTTC
.	TRBJ1-6	13	TRBV2	few	CASRQGGRSPLHF	TGTGCCAGCAGACAGGGAGGCAGGTCACCCCTCCACTTT
.	TRBJ2-4	11	TRBV29-1	.	CSVGAKNIQYF	TGCAGCGTTGGAGCCAAAAACATTCAGTACTTC
TRBD2	TRBJ2-3	17	TRBV7-2	.	CASHGGSGSTSTDTQYF	TGTGCCAGCCACGGTGGTAGCGGGTCGACTAGCACAGATACGCAGTATTTT
TRBD2	TRBJ2-3	15	TRBV27	.	CASSLLAGATDTQYF	TGTGCCAGCAGCCTACTAGCGGGAGCTACAGATACGCAGTATTTT
TRBD1	TRBJ2-4	21	TRBV5-4	.	CASSTGQGGFSNGAVKNIQYF	TGTGCCAGCAGCACCGGACAGGGTGGCTTTTCGAACGGTGCAGTCAAAAACATTCAGTACTTC
TRBD1	TRBJ2-5	15	TRBV28	.	CASSRQGVPKETQYF	TGTGCCAGCAGCAGGCAGGGGGTCCCGAAAGAGACCCAGTACTTC
.	TRBJ2-2	17	TRBV21-1	many	CASSKIPPLAGIVELFF	TGTGCCAGCAGCAAAATCCCTCCGCTAGCGGGGATCGTGGAGCTGTTTTTT
TRBD2	TRBJ2-7	17	TRBV3-1	.	CASSQVPGGSFFHEQYF	TGTGCCAGCAGCCAAGTCCCGGGGGGGTCCTTCTTCCACGAGCAGTACTTC
.	TRBJ2-3	14	TRBV29-1	.	CSVEFRPTGGAQYF	TGCAGCGTTGAGTTTCGTCCGACGGGCGGAGCGCAGTATTTT
.	TRBJ1-4	15	TRBV5-6	.	CASSLIEGGNEKLFF	TGTGCCAGCAGCTTAATCGAGGGAGGAAATGAAAAACTGTTTTTT
.	TRBJ1-1	15	TRBV18	.	CASSPQGRMNTEAFF	TGTGCCAGCTCACCACAGGGACGCATGAACACTGAAGCTTTCTTT
TRBD2	TRBJ2-3	14	TRBV20-1	many	CSAERLAGAGTQYF	TGCAGTGCTGAAAGACTAGCGGGAGCTGGTACGCAGTATTTT
TRBD2	TRBJ2-3	16	TRBV7-9	few	CASSPPGLAGTDTQYF	TGTGCCAGCAGCCCCCCGGGACTAGCGGGCACAGATACGCAGTATTTT
.	TRBJ1-5	19	TRBV4-2	few	CASSHYPRTYRNSNQPQHF	TGTGCCAGCAGCCATTATCCCCGGACCTACAGGAATAGTAATCAGCCCCAGCATTTT
.	TRBJ2-3	16	TRBV12-3/TRBV12-4	.	CASRATGTRRTDTQYF	TGTGCCAGCAGGGCTACAGGGACTCGTCGCACAGATACGCAGTATTTT
.	TRBJ1-4	13	TRBV14	.	CASSRDFNKKLFF	TGTGCCAGCAGCCGGGACTTCAATAAAAAACTGTTTTTT
.	TRBJ1-1	12	TRBV27	.	CASSFTKGVAFF	TGTGCCAGCAGTTTCACGAAGGGGGTAGCTTTCTTT
TRBD1	TRBJ2-4	15	TRBV7-9	many	CASSLQTGTKNIQYF	TGTGCCAGCAGCTTGCAGACAGGGACCAAAAACATTCAGTACTTC
.	TRBJ1-1	12	TRBV29-1	.	CSGAQGVTEAFF	TGCAGCGGTGCACAGGGCGTAACTGAAGCTTTCTTT
.	TRBJ2-7	14	TRBV6-1	.	CASSLTGFPHEQYF	TGTGCCAGCAGTCTAACAGGGTTTCCCCACGAGCAGTACTTC
.	TRBJ2-5	12	TRBV20-1	few	CSAGRTRETQYF	TGCAGTGCCGGTAGGACCCGAGAGACCCAGTACTTC
TRBD1	TRBJ1-1	15	TRBV11-2	few	CASSFLITGGSEAFF	TGTGCCAGCAGCTTCCTTATAACAGGGGGCTCTGAAGCTTTCTTT